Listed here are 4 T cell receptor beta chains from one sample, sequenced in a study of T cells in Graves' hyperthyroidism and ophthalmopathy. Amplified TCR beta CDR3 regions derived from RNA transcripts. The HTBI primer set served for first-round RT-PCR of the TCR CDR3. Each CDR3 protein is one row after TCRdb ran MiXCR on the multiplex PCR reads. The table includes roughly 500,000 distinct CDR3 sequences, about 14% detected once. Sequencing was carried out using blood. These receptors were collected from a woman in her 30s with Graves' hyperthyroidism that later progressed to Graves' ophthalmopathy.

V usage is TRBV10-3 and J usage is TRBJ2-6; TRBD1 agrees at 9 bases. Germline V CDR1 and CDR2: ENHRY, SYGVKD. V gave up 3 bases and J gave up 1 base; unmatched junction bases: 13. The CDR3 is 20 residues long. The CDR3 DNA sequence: TGTGCCATCAGTGACGGGACAGGGATCTCAGTGACTTCTGGGGCCAACGTCCTGACTTTC. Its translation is CAISDGTGISVTSGANVLTF.

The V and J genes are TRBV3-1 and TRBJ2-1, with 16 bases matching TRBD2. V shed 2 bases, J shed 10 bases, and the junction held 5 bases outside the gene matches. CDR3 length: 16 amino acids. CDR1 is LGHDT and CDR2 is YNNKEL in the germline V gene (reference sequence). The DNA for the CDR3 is TGTGCCAGCAGCCAACAGGGACTAGCGGGAGGGAGGGAGCAGTTCTTC. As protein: CASSQQGLAGGREQFF.

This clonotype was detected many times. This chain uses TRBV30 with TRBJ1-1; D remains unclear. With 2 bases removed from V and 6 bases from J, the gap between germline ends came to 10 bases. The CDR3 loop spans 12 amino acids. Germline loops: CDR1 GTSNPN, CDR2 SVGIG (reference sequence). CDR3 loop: CAWSSPAPEAFF. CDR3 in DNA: TGTGCCTGGAGTTCCCCCGCACCTGAAGCTTTCTTT.

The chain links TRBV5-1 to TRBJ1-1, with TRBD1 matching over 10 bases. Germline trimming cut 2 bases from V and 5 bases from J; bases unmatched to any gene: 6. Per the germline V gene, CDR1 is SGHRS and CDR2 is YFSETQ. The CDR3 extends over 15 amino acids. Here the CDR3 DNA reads TGCGCCAGCAGCTTTTCCGGGACAGGGGATACTGAAGCTTTCTTT. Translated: CASSFSGTGDTEAFF.